What follows describes a single T cell receptor beta chain. Only in-frame clones appear in the TCRdb table, and some are missing; sequencing was by immunoSEQ multiplex PCR. The table has some 350,000 clones, about 90% seen once. After removal of 6 bases from V and 1 base from J, the junction contained 3 bases not matched to a gene. The CDR3 sequence is 14 residues long. In germline, CDR1 is MNHEY, CDR2 SMNVEV (reference sequence). This specimen belongs to a study of cytomegalovirus exposure and HLA in healthy donors. The V call is TRBV27, the J call TRBJ2-4, with 7 bases matching TRBD1. The TCR sequence derives from a woman aged 25 to 39 in good health and CMV-seropositive. Sample: PBMCs. The CDR3 loop is CASREQGAKNIQYF. CDR3 DNA: TGTGCCAGCAGAGAACAGGGGGCCAAAAACATTCAGTACTTC.